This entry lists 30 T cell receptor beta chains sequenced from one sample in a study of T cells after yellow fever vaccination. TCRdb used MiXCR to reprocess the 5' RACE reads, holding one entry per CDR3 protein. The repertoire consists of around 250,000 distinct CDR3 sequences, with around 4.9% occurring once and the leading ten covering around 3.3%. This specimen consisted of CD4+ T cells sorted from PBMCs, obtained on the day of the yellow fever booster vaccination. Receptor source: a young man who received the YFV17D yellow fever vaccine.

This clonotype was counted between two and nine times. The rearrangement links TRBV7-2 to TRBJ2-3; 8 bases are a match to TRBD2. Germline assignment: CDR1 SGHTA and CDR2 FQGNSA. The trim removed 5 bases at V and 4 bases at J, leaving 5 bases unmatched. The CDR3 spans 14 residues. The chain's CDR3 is CASSIRLASDTQYF. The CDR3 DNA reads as TGTGCCAGCAGCATCAGACTAGCGTCAGATACGCAGTATTTT.

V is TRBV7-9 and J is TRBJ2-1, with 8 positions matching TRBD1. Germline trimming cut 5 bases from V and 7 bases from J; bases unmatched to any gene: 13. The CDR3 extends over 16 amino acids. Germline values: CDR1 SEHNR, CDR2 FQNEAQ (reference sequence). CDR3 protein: CASSTKADRDRNEQFF. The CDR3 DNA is TGTGCCAGCAGCACGAAAGCGGACAGGGATCGGAATGAGCAGTTCTTC.

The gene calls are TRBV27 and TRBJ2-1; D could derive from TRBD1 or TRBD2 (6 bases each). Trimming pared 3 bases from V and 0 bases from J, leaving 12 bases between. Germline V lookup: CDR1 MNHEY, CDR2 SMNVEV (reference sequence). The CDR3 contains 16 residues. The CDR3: CASSLEGGFSYNEQFF. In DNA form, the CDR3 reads TGTGCCAGCAGTTTGGAAGGGGGGTTCTCCTACAATGAGCAGTTCTTC.

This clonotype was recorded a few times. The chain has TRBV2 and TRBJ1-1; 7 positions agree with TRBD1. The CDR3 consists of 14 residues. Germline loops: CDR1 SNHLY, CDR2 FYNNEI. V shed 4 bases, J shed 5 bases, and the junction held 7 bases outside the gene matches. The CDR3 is CASSVVQGWTEAFF. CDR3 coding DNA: TGTGCCAGCAGTGTCGTACAGGGGTGGACTGAAGCTTTCTTT.

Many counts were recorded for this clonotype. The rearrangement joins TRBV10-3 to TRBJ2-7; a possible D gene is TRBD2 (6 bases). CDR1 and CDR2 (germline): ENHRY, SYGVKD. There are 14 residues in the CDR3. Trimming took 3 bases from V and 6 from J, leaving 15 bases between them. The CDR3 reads CAISDGYSGSEQYV. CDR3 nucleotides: TGTGCCATCAGTGATGGGTACTCCGGGAGCGAGCAGTACGTC.

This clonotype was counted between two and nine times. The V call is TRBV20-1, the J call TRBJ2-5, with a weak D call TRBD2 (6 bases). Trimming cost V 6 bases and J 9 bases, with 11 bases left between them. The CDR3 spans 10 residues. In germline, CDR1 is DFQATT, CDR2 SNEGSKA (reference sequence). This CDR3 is CSAPDYAQYF. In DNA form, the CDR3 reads TGCAGTGCGCCGGACTATGCCCAGTACTTC.

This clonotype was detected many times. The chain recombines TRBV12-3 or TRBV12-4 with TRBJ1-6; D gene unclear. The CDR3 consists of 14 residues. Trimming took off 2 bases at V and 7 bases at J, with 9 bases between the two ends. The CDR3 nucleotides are TGTGCCAGCAGTTTATTCACAGCCAATTCACCCCTCCACTTT. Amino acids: CASSLFTANSPLHF.

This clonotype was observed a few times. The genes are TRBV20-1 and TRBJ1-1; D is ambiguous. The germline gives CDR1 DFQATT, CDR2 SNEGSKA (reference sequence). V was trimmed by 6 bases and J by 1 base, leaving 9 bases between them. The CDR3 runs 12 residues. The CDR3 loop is CSASTGNTEAFF. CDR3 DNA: TGCAGTGCATCGACTGGGAACACTGAAGCTTTCTTT.

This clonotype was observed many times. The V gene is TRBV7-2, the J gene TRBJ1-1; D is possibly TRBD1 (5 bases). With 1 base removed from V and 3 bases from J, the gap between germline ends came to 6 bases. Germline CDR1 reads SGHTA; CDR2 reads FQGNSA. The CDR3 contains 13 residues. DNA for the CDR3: TGTGCCAGCAGCTTAGAAGGGGACACTGAAGCTTTCTTT. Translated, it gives CASSLEGDTEAFF. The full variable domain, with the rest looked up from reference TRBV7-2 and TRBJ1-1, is GAGVSQSPSNKVTEKGKDVELRCDPISGHTALYWYRQSLGQGLEFLIYFQGNSAPDKSGLPSDRFSAERTGGSVSTLTIQRTQQEDSAVYLCASSLEGDTEAFFGQGTRLTVV.

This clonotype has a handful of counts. The CDR3 region has the DNA TGTGCCAGTAGACTGGCTGGGCAGGCAAGCACAGATACGCAGTATTTT. Its protein product is CASRLAGQASTDTQYF. The chain employs TRBV19 and TRBJ2-3; D is undetermined. The CDR3 consists of 16 residues. CDR1 is LNHDA and CDR2 is SQIVND in the germline V gene (reference sequence). Trimming pared 6 bases from V and 0 bases from J, leaving 16 bases between. Variable domain in full (rest from reference TRBV19 and TRBJ2-3): DGGITQSPKYLFRKEGQNVTLSCEQNLNHDAMYWYRQDPGQGLRLIYYSQIVNDFQKGDIAEGYSVSREKKESFPLTVTSAQKNPTAFYLCASRLAGQASTDTQYFGPGTRLTVL.

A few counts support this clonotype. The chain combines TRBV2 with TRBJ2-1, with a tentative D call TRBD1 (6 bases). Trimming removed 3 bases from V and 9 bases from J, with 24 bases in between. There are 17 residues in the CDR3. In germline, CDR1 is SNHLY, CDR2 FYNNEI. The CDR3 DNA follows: TGTGCCAGCAGTGATCCCGTAGGAGTATACAGGGTACCTGAGCAGTTCTTC. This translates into CASSDPVGVYRVPEQFF.

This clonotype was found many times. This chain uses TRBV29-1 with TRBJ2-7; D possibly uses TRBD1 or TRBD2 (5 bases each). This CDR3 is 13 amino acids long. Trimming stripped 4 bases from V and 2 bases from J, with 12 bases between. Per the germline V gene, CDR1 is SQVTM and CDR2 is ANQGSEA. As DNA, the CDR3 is TGCAGCGTTGGGTGGGGGACCGCCTACGAGCAGTACTTC. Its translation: CSVGWGTAYEQYF.

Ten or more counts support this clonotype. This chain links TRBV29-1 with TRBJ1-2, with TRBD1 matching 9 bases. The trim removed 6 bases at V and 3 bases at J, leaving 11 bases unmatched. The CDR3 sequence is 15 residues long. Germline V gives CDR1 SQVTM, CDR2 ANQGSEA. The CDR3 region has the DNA TGCAGCGTCCCTAGGGGGACAGGGTTTGACTATGGCTACACCTTC. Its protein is CSVPRGTGFDYGYTF.

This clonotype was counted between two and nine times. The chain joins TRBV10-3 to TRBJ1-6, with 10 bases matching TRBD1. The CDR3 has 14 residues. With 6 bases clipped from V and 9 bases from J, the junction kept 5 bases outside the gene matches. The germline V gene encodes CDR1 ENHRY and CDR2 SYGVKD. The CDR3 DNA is TGTGCCATCAGACCGGGACAGGGGTTTTCACCCCTCCACTTT. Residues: CAIRPGQGFSPLHF.

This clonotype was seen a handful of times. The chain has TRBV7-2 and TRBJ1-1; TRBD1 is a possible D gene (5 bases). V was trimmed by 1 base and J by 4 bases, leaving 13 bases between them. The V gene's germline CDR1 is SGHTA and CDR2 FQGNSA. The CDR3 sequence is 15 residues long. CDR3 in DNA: TGTGCCAGCAGCTTAGTTGCGGGGCATGTCACTGAAGCTTTCTTT. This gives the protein CASSLVAGHVTEAFF.

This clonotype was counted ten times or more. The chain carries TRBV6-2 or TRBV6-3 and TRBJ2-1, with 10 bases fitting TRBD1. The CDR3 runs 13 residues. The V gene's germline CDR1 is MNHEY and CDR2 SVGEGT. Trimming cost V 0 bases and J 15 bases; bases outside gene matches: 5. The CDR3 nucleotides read TGTGCCAGCAGTTACTCGAGTGGGACAGGGGCGTTCTTC. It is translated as CASSYSSGTGAFF.

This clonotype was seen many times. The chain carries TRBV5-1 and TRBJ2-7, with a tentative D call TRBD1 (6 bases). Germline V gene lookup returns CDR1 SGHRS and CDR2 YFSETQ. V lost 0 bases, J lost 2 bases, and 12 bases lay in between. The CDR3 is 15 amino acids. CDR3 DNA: TGCGCCAGCAGCTTGGAGCCGGGACAAACCTACGAGCAGTACGTC. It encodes CASSLEPGQTYEQYV.

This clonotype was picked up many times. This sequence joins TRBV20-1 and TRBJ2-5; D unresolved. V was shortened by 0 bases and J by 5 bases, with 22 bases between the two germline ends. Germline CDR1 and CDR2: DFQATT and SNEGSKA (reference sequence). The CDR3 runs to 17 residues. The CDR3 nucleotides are TGCAGTGCTAGAGATCTAAAGTTTATGGCAGCCCCGGAGACCCAGTACTTC. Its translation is CSARDLKFMAAPETQYF.

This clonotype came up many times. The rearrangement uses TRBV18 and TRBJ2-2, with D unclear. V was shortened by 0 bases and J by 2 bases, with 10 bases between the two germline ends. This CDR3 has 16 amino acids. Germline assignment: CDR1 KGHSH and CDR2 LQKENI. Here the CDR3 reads CASSPPLRANTGELFF. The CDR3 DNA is TGTGCCAGCTCACCACCATTACGGGCCAACACCGGGGAGCTGTTTTTT. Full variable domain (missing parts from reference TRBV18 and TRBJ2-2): NAGVMQNPRHLVRRRGQEARLRCSPMKGHSHVYWYRQLPEEGLKFMVYLQKENIIDESGMPKERFSAEFPKEGPSILRIQQVVRGDSAAYFCASSPPLRANTGELFFGEGSRLTVL.

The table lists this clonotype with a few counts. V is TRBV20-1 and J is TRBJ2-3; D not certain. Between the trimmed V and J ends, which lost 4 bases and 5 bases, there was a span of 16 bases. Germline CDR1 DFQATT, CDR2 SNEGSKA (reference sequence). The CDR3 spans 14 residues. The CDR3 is CSANLPPSGDTQYF. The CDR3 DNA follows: TGCAGTGCTAATCTGCCTCCCTCGGGAGATACGCAGTATTTT.

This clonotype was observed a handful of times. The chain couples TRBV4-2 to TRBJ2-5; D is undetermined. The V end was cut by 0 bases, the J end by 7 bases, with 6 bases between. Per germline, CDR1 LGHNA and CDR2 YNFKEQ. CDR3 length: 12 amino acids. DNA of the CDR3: TGTGCCAGCAGCCAAGATTTTGGGACCCAGTACTTC. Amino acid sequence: CASSQDFGTQYF.

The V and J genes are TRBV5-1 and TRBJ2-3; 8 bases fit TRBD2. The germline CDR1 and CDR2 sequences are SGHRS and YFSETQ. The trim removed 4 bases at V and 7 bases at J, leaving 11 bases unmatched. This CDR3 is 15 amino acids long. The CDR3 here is CASSSTRGGGNTQYF. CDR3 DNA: TGCGCCAGCAGCAGTACACGGGGGGGAGGAAATACGCAGTATTTT.

CDR3 loop: CASSQEGRGSNEQFF. CDR3 nucleotide sequence: TGCGCCAGCAGCCAAGAAGGCAGGGGGTCAAATGAGCAGTTCTTC. The genes are TRBV4-3 and TRBJ2-1; 7 bases match TRBD1. Germline V lookup: CDR1 LGHNA, CDR2 YSLEER. This CDR3 is 15 amino acids long. With V trimmed by 0 bases and J by 7 bases, 6 bases remained unmatched.

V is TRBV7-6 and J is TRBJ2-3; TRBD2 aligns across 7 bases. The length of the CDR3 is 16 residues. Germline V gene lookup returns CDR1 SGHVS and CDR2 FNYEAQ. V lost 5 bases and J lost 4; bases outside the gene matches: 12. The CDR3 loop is CASSPFAGTTADTQYF. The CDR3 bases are TGTGCCAGCAGCCCATTTGCCGGGACTACGGCAGATACGCAGTATTTT.

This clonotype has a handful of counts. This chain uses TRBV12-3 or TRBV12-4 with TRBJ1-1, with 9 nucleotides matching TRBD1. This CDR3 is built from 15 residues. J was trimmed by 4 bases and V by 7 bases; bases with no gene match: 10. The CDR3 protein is CASNLPTGGGTEAFF. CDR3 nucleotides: TGTGCCAGCAACCTACCTACAGGGGGCGGCACTGAAGCTTTCTTT.

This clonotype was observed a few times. CDR3 nucleotides: TGTGCCAGCAGCCCCCGGGCCAGGGGCGCTACGGACTATGGCTACACCTTC. This translates into CASSPRARGATDYGYTF. The chain joins TRBV7-8 to TRBJ1-2; D might be TRBD1 (6 bases). Trimming left V 5 bases short and J 3 bases short, with 22 bases between. From germline, CDR1 is SGHVS and CDR2 FQNEAQ. The CDR3 consists of 17 residues.

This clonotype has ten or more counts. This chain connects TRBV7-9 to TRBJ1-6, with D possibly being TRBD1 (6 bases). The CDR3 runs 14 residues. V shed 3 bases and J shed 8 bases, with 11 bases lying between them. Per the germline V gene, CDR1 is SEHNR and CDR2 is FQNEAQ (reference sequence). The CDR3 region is CASSLEGGYSPLHF. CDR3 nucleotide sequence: TGTGCCAGCAGCTTGGAGGGGGGATATTCACCCCTCCACTTT.

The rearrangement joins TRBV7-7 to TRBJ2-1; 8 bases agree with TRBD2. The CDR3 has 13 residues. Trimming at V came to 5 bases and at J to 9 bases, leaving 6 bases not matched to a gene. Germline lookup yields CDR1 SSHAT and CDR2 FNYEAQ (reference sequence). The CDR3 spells CASSPTSEGEQFF. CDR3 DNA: TGTGCCAGCAGCCCGACTAGCGAGGGTGAGCAGTTCTTC.

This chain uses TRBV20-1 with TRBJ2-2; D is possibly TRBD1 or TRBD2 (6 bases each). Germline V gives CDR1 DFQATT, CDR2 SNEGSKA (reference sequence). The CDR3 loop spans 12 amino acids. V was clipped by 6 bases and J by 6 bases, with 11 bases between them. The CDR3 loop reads CSARGRAGELFF. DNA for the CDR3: TGCAGTGCACGGGGGCGGGCCGGGGAGCTGTTTTTT.

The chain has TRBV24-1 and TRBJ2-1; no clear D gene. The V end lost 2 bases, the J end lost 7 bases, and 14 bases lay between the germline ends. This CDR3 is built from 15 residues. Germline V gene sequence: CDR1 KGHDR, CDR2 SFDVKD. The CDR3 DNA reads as TGTGCCACCAGTGATTGGTCCTCACCCGGGAATGAGCAGTTCTTC. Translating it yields CATSDWSSPGNEQFF.